These 21 T cell receptor beta chains originate from one sample sequenced in a study of CD8+ T cells in alopecia areata. Extracted RNA was reverse transcribed, and the resulting cDNA served as sequencing template. Clones were sequenced by immunoSEQ multiplex PCR, and TCRdb holds only the in-frame ones, with some missing. Here the sample spans some 150,000 clones, about 50% being singletons. The specimen comprised CD8+ T cells sorted from blood, sampled at week 0. The source of these receptors is a human donor with alopecia areata.

The chain joins TRBV2 to TRBJ2-7, with 10 positions matching TRBD2. The CDR3 loop spans 14 amino acids. Germline V gene sequence: CDR1 SNHLY, CDR2 FYNNEI. V lost 5 bases, J lost 3 bases, and 4 bases stayed unmatched. The CDR3 spells CASSPWTSGYEQYF. In DNA form, the CDR3 reads TGTGCCAGCAGTCCCTGGACTAGCGGCTACGAGCAGTACTTC.

The chain couples TRBV4-3 to TRBJ1-1; 10 positions agree with TRBD1. Germline lookup yields CDR1 LGHNA and CDR2 YSLEER. The CDR3 has 15 amino acids. Trimming cost V 0 bases and J 6 bases; bases outside gene matches: 4. Here the CDR3 reads CASSQDSTGGPEAFF. CDR3 coding DNA: TGCGCCAGCAGCCAAGATTCGACAGGGGGCCCTGAAGCTTTCTTT.

The V and J genes are TRBV30 and TRBJ1-5, with a tentative D call TRBD1 (5 bases). The CDR3 is 13 amino acids. Germline CDR1 and CDR2: GTSNPN and SVGIG (reference sequence). V was pared by 0 bases and J by 3 bases, with 6 bases between. In nucleotides, the CDR3 is TGTGCCTGGAGTGTACAGGACAATCAGCCCCAGCATTTT. It encodes CAWSVQDNQPQHF.

The V gene is TRBV7-8, the J gene TRBJ1-1; unclear D gene. CDR3 size: 12 residues. The V gene lost 3 bases and the J gene lost 4 bases, with 6 bases spanning the gap. The V gene's germline CDR1 is SGHVS and CDR2 FQNEAQ. This chain's CDR3 is CASSFTGTEAFF. Here the CDR3 DNA reads TGTGCCAGCAGCTTTACGGGCACTGAAGCTTTCTTT.

Turning to this clone: The sample carries other DNA sequences with the same CDR3. The CDR3: CASSLGNSPLHF. CDR3 DNA: TGTGCCAGCAGCTTAGGCAATTCACCCCTCCACTTT. The chain combines TRBV7-2 with TRBJ1-6, with D unresolved. Germline CDR1 reads SGHTA; CDR2 reads FQGNSA. CDR3 length: 12 residues. The ends were cut back, 1 base at V and 7 bases at J, with 2 bases in the middle. Full variable domain (outside the CDR3, taken from reference TRBV7-2 and TRBJ1-6): GAGVSQSPSNKVTEKGKDVELRCDPISGHTALYWYRQSLGQGLEFLIYFQGNSAPDKSGLPSDRFSAERTGGSVSTLTIQRTQQEDSAVYLCASSLGNSPLHFGNGTRLTVT.

This clone showed up just once. The chain recombines TRBV25-1 with TRBJ1-2, with D possibly matching TRBD1 (6 bases). The V gene lost 7 bases and the J gene lost 7 bases, with 16 bases spanning the gap. CDR1 is MGHDK and CDR2 is SYGVNS in the germline V gene. This CDR3 region has 13 residues. The CDR3 DNA reads as TGTGCCAGCAAGGACAGACAAATGAGTGGCTACACCTTC. Its translation: CASKDRQMSGYTF.

V usage is TRBV13 and J usage is TRBJ1-4; 7 bases are a match to TRBD1. The CDR3 sequence is 14 residues long. Per the germline V gene, CDR1 is PRHDT and CDR2 is FYEKMQ (reference sequence). With V trimmed by 5 bases and J by 6 bases, 6 bases remained unmatched. The CDR3 DNA sequence: TGTGCCAGCAGCACTGGGACAGCCGATGAAAAACTGTTTTTT. This gives the protein CASSTGTADEKLFF.

The chain joins TRBV27 to TRBJ1-5; perhaps TRBD1 as D (6 bases). V was clipped by 5 bases and J by 10 bases, with 24 bases between them. The CDR3 has 16 amino acids. CDR1 and CDR2 from the germline V gene are MNHEY and SMNVEV (reference sequence). The CDR3 loop is CASSPLTGWGVSPQHF. CDR3 nucleotides: TGTGCCAGCAGTCCTCTGACAGGTTGGGGAGTCAGCCCCCAGCATTTT.

The J gene is TRBJ2-1, the V gene TRBV25-1; maybe TRBD2 (6 bases). Between the trimmed V and J ends, which lost 3 bases and 3 bases, there was a span of 12 bases. The CDR3 extends over 15 amino acids. Germline values: CDR1 MGHDK, CDR2 SYGVNS. CDR3 DNA sequence: TGTGCCAGCAGTGATCGGCGGGGCCTCTACAATGAGCAGTTCTTC. Translating it yields CASSDRRGLYNEQFF. Filled out from reference TRBV25-1 and TRBJ2-1, the complete variable domain reads EADIYQTPRYLVIGTGKKITLECSQTMGHDKMYWYQQDPGMELHLIHYSYGVNSTEKGDLSSESTVSRIRTEHFPLTLESARPSHTSQYLCASSDRRGLYNEQFFGPGTRLTVL.

This clone was seen a handful of times. The gene calls are TRBV11-2 and TRBJ1-5; D is unresolved. CDR3 length equals 12 residues. V shed 5 bases and J shed 7 bases, with 9 bases lying between them. Germline assignment: CDR1 SGHAT and CDR2 FQNNGV. In DNA, the CDR3 is TGTGCCAGCAGCCCCGGGGAACAGCCCCAGCATTTT. Translating it yields CASSPGEQPQHF.

The chain recombines TRBV30 with TRBJ1-1, with 7 bases matching TRBD1. V was pared by 2 bases and J by 7 bases, with 7 bases of the junction left unmatched. The CDR3 extends over 13 amino acids. The germline gives CDR1 GTSNPN, CDR2 SVGIG (reference sequence). For the CDR3, the DNA is TGTGCCTGGAGTTCAGACACAGGGGTTGAAGCTTTCTTT. Its protein product is CAWSSDTGVEAFF. Full variable domain (remainder filled in from reference TRBV30 and TRBJ1-1): SQTIHQWPATLVQPVGSPLSLECTVEGTSNPNLYWYRQAAGRGLQLLFYSVGIGQISSEVPQNLSASRPQDRQFILSSKKLLLSDSGFYLCAWSSDTGVEAFFGQGTRLTVV.

CDR3 sequence reads: CASSQDRRGYEQYF. The CDR3, as DNA: TGTGCCAGCAGTCAGGACAGGAGGGGTTACGAGCAGTACTTC. The rearrangement links TRBV27 to TRBJ2-7, with D maybe TRBD1 (7 bases). The CDR3 consists of 14 residues. V gave up 5 bases and J gave up 4 bases, with 15 bases separating them. CDR1 and CDR2 from the germline V gene are MNHEY and SMNVEV (reference sequence).

The chain has TRBV25-1 and TRBJ2-2, with D unclear. Trimming took 11 bases from V and 2 from J, leaving 9 bases between them. The CDR3 covers 12 residues. Germline V CDR1 and CDR2: MGHDK, SYGVNS. CDR3 protein: CAAASNTGELFF. CDR3 nucleotides: TGTGCCGCCGCGAGTAACACCGGGGAGCTGTTTTTT.

In this sample, this clone turned up a few times. The V and J genes are TRBV10-3 and TRBJ2-7, with 7 bases matching TRBD2. V dropped 6 bases and J dropped 2; count of bases not matched to a gene: 1. The germline V gene has CDR1 ENHRY and CDR2 SYGVKD. The CDR3 runs to 12 residues. The CDR3 region is CAIRLAAYEQYF. Here the CDR3 DNA reads TGTGCCATCAGGCTAGCGGCCTACGAGCAGTACTTC.

In regard to this clone: Other DNA sequences in this sample translate to the same CDR3. V is TRBV30 and J is TRBJ2-7, with D unresolved. Trimming removed 0 bases at V and 0 bases at J, with 6 bases between. CDR1 and CDR2 (germline): GTSNPN, SVGIG (reference sequence). The CDR3 is 13 amino acids. The CDR3 sequence is CAWSVGASYEQYF. The CDR3 DNA reads as TGTGCCTGGAGTGTAGGAGCCTCCTACGAGCAGTACTTC.

CDR3 nucleotides: TGCGCCAGCAGTGGCGGCCTGGAGGCTTTCTTT. Translating gives CASSGGLEAFF. The chain links TRBV5-1 to TRBJ1-1; D call uncertain. The V gene lost 5 bases and the J gene lost 11 bases, with 13 bases spanning the gap. The germline CDR1 and CDR2 sequences are SGHRS and YFSETQ. This CDR3 comprises 11 residues.

V gene TRBV30 combines with J gene TRBJ2-5, with 7 bases fitting TRBD2. V gave up 4 bases and J gave up 3 bases; unmatched junction bases: 8. The CDR3 runs 14 residues. Germline loops: CDR1 GTSNPN, CDR2 SVGIG (reference sequence). The CDR3 sequence is CAWTLLAWEETQYF. CDR3 DNA sequence: TGTGCCTGGACCCTACTAGCGTGGGAAGAGACCCAGTACTTC. The whole variable domain, filled in from reference TRBV30 and TRBJ2-5, reads SQTIHQWPATLVQPVGSPLSLECTVEGTSNPNLYWYRQAAGRGLQLLFYSVGIGQISSEVPQNLSASRPQDRQFILSSKKLLLSDSGFYLCAWTLLAWEETQYFGPGTRLLVL.

DNA for the CDR3: TGTGCCAGCAGCTTAGAACAGGGGACCACAGATACGCAGTATTTT. Translated, it gives CASSLEQGTTDTQYF. V and J are TRBV7-8 and TRBJ2-3, with 7 positions matching TRBD1. This CDR3 spans 15 amino acids. Germline assignment: CDR1 SGHVS and CDR2 FQNEAQ. V shed 1 base and J 2 bases; nucleotides not matched to a gene: 3.

This chain joins TRBV5-1 and TRBJ1-1; D is unclear. The germline V and J ends were trimmed by 0 bases and 3 bases, with 6 bases remaining between them. The CDR3 has 13 residues. The germline gives CDR1 SGHRS, CDR2 YFSETQ. CDR3 residues: CASSLETDTEAFF. CDR3 nucleotide sequence: TGCGCCAGCAGCTTGGAAACAGACACTGAAGCTTTCTTT.

The chain joins TRBV7-3 to TRBJ1-5; unclear D gene. Germline CDR1 and CDR2: SGHTA and FQGTGA. This CDR3 is built from 10 residues. V was pared by 6 bases and J by 9 bases, with 6 bases between. The CDR3 region is CASSLLPQHF. The CDR3 nucleotides read TGTGCCAGCAGTCTACTGCCCCAGCATTTT.

The rearrangement joins TRBV29-1 to TRBJ2-7; the D gene is possibly TRBD1 (5 bases). CDR3 size: 14 residues. The germline V gene has CDR1 SQVTM and CDR2 ANQGSEA. V lost 0 bases, J lost 4 bases, and 13 bases lay in between. CDR3 DNA: TGCAGCGTTGAAGAAGGTGGAAAGGGGTACGAGCAGTACTTC. This encodes CSVEEGGKGYEQYF.